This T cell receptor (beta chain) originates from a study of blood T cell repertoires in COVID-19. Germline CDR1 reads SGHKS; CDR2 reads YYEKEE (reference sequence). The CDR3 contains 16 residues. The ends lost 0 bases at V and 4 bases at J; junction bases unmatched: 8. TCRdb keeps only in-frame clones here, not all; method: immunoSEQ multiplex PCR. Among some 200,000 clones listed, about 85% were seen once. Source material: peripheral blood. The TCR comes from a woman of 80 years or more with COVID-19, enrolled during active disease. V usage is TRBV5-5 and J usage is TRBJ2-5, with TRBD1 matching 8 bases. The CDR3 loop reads CASSLGAGGSGETQYF. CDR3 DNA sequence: TGTGCCAGCAGCTTGGGTGCAGGGGGCTCGGGAGAGACCCAGTACTTC.